Listed here are 11 T cell receptor beta chains from one sample, sequenced in a study of PD-1 blockade in classical Hodgkin lymphoma. TCRdb keeps only in-frame clones here, not all; method: immunoSEQ multiplex PCR. The top ten clones hold approximately 15% of a sample with about 99,000 clones, roughly 80% of them seen once. Following autologous stem cell transplantation, relapse occurred in every patient, and exposure to brentuximab vedotin varied. The starting material was peripheral blood mononuclear cells (PBMCs), obtained before the second cycle of nivolumab. These receptors all stem from a human donor with classical Hodgkin lymphoma.

V and J are TRBV14 and TRBJ1-4; possibly TRBD1 for D (5 bases). Germline V CDR1 and CDR2: SGHDN, FVKESK. With 4 bases removed from V and 0 bases from J, the gap between germline ends came to 12 bases. The CDR3 runs to 16 residues. As DNA, the CDR3 is TGTGCCAGCAGCCCCCGAGGGGCCTCAACTAATGAAAAACTGTTTTTT. Residues: CASSPRGASTNEKLFF.

V gene TRBV15 combines with J gene TRBJ2-1, with a possible D match to TRBD1 (5 bases). The CDR3 contains 13 residues. The V gene lost 5 bases and the J gene lost 7 bases, with 12 bases spanning the gap. Germline V gene data show CDR1 as LNHNV and CDR2 as YYDKDF (reference sequence). The CDR3 DNA follows: TGTGCCACCAGCGATGGGGCCGCGAATGAGCAGTTCTTC. Its protein is CATSDGAANEQFF.

This clone was picked up one time. This chain uses TRBV7-2 with TRBJ2-1; 7 bases are a match to TRBD1. V shed 4 bases, J shed 4 bases, and the junction held 4 bases outside the gene matches. From germline, CDR1 is SGHTA and CDR2 FQGNSA. This CDR3 is 14 amino acids long. The CDR3 sequence: CASSSTGPYNEQFF. CDR3 nucleotides: TGTGCCAGCAGCTCGACAGGGCCTTACAATGAGCAGTTCTTC.

The V gene is TRBV21-1, the J gene TRBJ2-7; the table's D call, TRBD2, has no DNA check behind it. TRBV21-1 corresponds to a pseudogene. This CDR3 has 18 residues. The CDR3 spells CASSKGGGSGRTSYEQYF. CDR3 coding DNA: TGTGCCAGCAGCAAAGGAGGGGGTAGCGGGAGGACCTCCTACGAGCAGTACTTC.

The chain joins TRBV19 to TRBJ1-3, with D perhaps matching TRBD1 (5 bases). V was clipped by 3 bases and J by 0 bases, with 15 bases between them. This CDR3 has 17 residues. The germline V gene has CDR1 LNHDA and CDR2 SQIVND (reference sequence). The CDR3 loop reads CASSILLAGHSGNTIYF. CDR3 sequence (DNA): TGTGCCAGTAGTATTCTCTTGGCGGGGCACTCTGGAAACACCATATATTTT.

This sequence joins TRBV19 and TRBJ2-2; 7 nucleotides match TRBD2. CDR3 size: 18 residues. J gave up 6 bases and V 2 bases, and 15 bases lay outside the gene matches. From germline, CDR1 is LNHDA and CDR2 SQIVND (reference sequence). The CDR3, as DNA: TGTGCCAGTAGTATACCCGGACTAGTCGGAAACGGGGCCGGGGAGCTGTTTTTT. It yields the protein CASSIPGLVGNGAGELFF.

V usage is TRBV5-6 and J usage is TRBJ2-2, with D hard to call. The CDR3 length is 16 residues. Germline loops: CDR1 SGHDT, CDR2 YYEEEE. Trimming shortened V by 1 base and J by 1 base, and 11 bases separated the two germline ends. The CDR3 spells CASSLNPARNTGELFF. The CDR3 DNA is TGTGCCAGCAGCTTGAATCCAGCAAGGAACACCGGGGAGCTGTTTTTT.

The rearrangement uses TRBV6-5 and TRBJ2-7; D possibly matches TRBD1 or TRBD2 (5 bases each). Germline V gene lookup returns CDR1 MNHEY and CDR2 SVGAGI. The CDR3 consists of 15 residues. V was trimmed by 0 bases and J by 2 bases, leaving 11 bases between them. The CDR3, as DNA: TGTGCCAGCAGTTACTCGGGGACGGGCCCCTACGAGCAGTACTTC. Residues: CASSYSGTGPYEQYF.

The V gene is TRBV4-2, the J gene TRBJ2-2; 8 nucleotides match TRBD2. The V segment lost 1 base and the J segment 2 bases; nucleotides outside the gene matches: 6. This CDR3 is 17 amino acids long. Germline lookup yields CDR1 LGHNA and CDR2 YNFKEQ. This CDR3 is CASSQGLLAANTGELFF. CDR3 nucleotide sequence: TGTGCCAGCAGCCAAGGTCTACTAGCGGCAAACACCGGGGAGCTGTTTTTT.

In its sample, this clone was seen a few times. The chain has TRBV5-6 and TRBJ1-3; 7 positions agree with TRBD1. The CDR3 length is 14 residues. Germline lookup yields CDR1 SGHDT and CDR2 YYEEEE. Trimming cost V 0 bases and J 5 bases; bases outside gene matches: 2. The CDR3 nucleotides are TGTGCCAGCAGCTTGGGGGACAGTCGAAACACCATATATTTT. Translation: CASSLGDSRNTIYF.

The genes are TRBV7-6 and TRBJ1-3; 11 nucleotides align to TRBD1. Germline V gives CDR1 SGHVS, CDR2 FNYEAQ. The CDR3 runs 17 residues. J was trimmed by 3 bases and V by 5 bases; bases with no gene match: 9. Here the CDR3 DNA reads TGTGCCAGCAGCATTGGGACAGGGGGTAAATATGGAAACACCATATATTTT. Translated: CASSIGTGGKYGNTIYF.